This T cell receptor beta chain was recovered during a study of T cells in Graves' hyperthyroidism and ophthalmopathy. Overall study context: At initial diagnosis, before any treatment had begun, peripheral blood was obtained.

TCR beta CDR3 region amplification was performed from RNA transcripts. The TCR CDR3 was amplified in a first-round RT-PCR using the HTBI primer set. MiXCR was run by TCRdb on the multiplex PCR reads, yielding one entry per CDR3 protein. The sample consists of 250,000 or so distinct CDR3 sequences, roughly 15% of them appearing once. CDR1 KGHDR and CDR2 SFDVKD come from the germline V gene. There are 15 residues in the CDR3. J was trimmed by 4 bases and V by 2 bases; bases with no gene match: 2. Isolation of PBMCs was performed on 10 ml fresh peripheral blood. This clonotype was observed at least ten times.

This chain links TRBV24-1 with TRBJ1-2; 11 nucleotides align to TRBD1. The sequence derives from a woman between 50 and 59 years old with Graves' hyperthyroidism that later progressed to Graves' ophthalmopathy. Sequenced input: blood. The CDR3 nucleotides are TGTGCCACCAGTGATTGGGACAGGGGGATCTATGGCTACACCTTC. Its translation: CATSDWDRGIYGYTF.